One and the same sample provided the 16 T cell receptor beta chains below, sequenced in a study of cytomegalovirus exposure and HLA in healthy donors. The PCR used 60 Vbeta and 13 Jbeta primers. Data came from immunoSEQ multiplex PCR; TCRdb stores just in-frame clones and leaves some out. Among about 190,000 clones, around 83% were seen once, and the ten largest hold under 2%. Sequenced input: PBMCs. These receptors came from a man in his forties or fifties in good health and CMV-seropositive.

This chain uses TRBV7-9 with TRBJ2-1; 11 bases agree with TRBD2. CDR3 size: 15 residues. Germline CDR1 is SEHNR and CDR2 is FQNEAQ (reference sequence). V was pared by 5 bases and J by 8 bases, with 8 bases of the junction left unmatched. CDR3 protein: CASSLIPGLADEQFF. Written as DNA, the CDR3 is TGTGCCAGCAGCCTTATACCGGGACTAGCGGATGAGCAGTTCTTC.

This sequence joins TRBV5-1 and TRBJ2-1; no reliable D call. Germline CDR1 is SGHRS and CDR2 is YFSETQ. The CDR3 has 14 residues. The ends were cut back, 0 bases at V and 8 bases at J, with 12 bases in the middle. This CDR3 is CASSLGIRSDEQFF. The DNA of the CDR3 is TGCGCCAGCAGCTTGGGGATCCGAAGCGATGAGCAGTTCTTC.

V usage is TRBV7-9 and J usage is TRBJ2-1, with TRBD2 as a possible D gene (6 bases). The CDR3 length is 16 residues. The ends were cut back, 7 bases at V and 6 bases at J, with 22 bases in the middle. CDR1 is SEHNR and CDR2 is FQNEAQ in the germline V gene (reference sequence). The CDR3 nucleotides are TGTGCCAGCATCCCCGCCGGGCTAGCGAACCTCAATGAGCAGTTCTTC. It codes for CASIPAGLANLNEQFF.

CDR3 DNA sequence: TGTGCCTGGGACGGACACCTTGGCACCGGGGAGCTGTTTTTT. Its protein is CAWDGHLGTGELFF. The chain employs TRBV30 and TRBJ2-2; a possible D gene is TRBD1 (5 bases). CDR1 and CDR2 (germline): GTSNPN, SVGIG (reference sequence). This CDR3 is 14 amino acids long. The V gene lost 5 bases and the J gene lost 4 bases, with 14 bases spanning the gap. Using reference TRBV30 and TRBJ2-2 for the parts outside the CDR3, the full variable domain is SQTIHQWPATLVQPVGSPLSLECTVEGTSNPNLYWYRQAAGRGLQLLFYSVGIGQISSEVPQNLSASRPQDRQFILSSKKLLLSDSGFYLCAWDGHLGTGELFFGEGSRLTVL.

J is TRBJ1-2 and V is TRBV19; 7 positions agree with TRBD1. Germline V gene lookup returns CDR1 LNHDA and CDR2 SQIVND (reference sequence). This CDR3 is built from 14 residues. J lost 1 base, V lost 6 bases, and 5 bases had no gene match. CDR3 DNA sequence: TGTGCCAGTAGAAAAACAGGGGATAACTATGGCTACACCTTC. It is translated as CASRKTGDNYGYTF.

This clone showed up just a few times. CDR3 sequence reads: CASSREFESGEQFF. The CDR3 DNA is TGTGCCAGCAGCCGAGAGTTCGAAAGCGGTGAGCAGTTCTTC. This sequence joins TRBV4-2 and TRBJ2-1, with a possible D match to TRBD2 (5 bases). V lost 4 bases, J lost 9 bases, and 16 bases lay in between. CDR3 length: 14 amino acids. Germline CDR1 is LGHNA and CDR2 is YNFKEQ.

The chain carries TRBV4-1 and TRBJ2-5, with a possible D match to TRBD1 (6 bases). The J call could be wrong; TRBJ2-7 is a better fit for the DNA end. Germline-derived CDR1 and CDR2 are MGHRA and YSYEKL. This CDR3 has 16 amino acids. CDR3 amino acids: CASSREQGQSRYEQYF. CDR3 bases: TGCGCCAGCAGCCGAGAACAGGGACAATCTCGGTACGAGCAGTACTTC.

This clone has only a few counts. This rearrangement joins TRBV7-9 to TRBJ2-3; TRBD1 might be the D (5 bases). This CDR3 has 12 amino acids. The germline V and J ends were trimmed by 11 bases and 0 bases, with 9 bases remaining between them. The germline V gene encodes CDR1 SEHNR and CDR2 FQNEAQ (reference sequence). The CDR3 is CAGHQSTDTQYF. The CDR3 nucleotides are TGTGCCGGACACCAGAGCACAGATACGCAGTATTTT.

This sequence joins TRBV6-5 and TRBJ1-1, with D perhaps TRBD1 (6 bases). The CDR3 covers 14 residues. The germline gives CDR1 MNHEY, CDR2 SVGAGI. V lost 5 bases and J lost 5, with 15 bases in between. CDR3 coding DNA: TGTGCCAGCAGTGGGAACAGGGAGGGAACTGAAGCTTTCTTT. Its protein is CASSGNREGTEAFF.

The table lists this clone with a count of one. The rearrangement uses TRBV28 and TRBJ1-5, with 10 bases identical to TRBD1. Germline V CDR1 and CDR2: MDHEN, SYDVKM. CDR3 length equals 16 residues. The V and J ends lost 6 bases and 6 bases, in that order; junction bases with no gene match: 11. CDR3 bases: TGTGCCAGCAGGGCCCGTATGACAGGGGGCGGTCAGCCCCAGCATTTT. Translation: CASRARMTGGGQPQHF.

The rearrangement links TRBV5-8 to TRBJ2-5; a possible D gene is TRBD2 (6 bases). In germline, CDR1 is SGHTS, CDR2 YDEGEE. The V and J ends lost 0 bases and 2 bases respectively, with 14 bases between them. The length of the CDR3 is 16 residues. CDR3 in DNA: TGTGCCAGCAGCTTGGAGCCAGCGGGCCTACAAGAGACCCAGTACTTC. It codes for CASSLEPAGLQETQYF. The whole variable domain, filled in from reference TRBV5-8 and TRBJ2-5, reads EAGVTQSPTHLIKTRGQQATLRCSPISGHTSVYWYQQALGLGLQFLLWYDEGEERNRGNFPPRFSGRQFPNYSSELNVNALELEDSALYLCASSLEPAGLQETQYFGPGTRLLVL.

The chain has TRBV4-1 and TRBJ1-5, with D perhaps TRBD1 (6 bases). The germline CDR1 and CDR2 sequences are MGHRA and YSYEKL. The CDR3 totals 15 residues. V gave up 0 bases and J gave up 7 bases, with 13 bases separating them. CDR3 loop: CASSQEEQGRQPQHF. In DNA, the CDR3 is TGCGCCAGCAGCCAAGAAGAACAGGGTCGGCAGCCCCAGCATTTT.

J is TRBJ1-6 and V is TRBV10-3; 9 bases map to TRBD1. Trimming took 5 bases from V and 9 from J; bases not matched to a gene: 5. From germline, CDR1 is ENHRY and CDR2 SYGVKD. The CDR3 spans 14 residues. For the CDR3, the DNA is TGTGCCATCAGTAAACAGGGGGCCGGTTCACCCCTCCACTTT. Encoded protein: CAISKQGAGSPLHF.

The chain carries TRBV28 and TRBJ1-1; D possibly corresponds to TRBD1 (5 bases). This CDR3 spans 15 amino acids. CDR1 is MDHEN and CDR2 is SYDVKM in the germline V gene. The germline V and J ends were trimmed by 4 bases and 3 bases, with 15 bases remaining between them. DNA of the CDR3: TGTGCCAGCAGTTCCTTGACAGCGTTGGACACTGAAGCTTTCTTT. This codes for CASSSLTALDTEAFF.

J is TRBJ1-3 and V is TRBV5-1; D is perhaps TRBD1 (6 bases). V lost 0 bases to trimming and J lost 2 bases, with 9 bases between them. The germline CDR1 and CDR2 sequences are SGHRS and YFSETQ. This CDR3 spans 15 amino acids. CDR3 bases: TGCGCCAGCAGCTTGGTACAGGGTGCTGGAAACACCATATATTTT. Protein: CASSLVQGAGNTIYF.

The CDR3 sequence is CASSRLANYEQYF. The CDR3 bases are TGTGCCAGCAGCCGACTAGCGAACTACGAGCAGTACTTC. The genes are TRBV11-2 and TRBJ2-7, with 8 bases lining up with TRBD2. The ends lost 5 bases at V and 3 bases at J; junction bases unmatched: 3. The germline V gene has CDR1 SGHAT and CDR2 FQNNGV. This CDR3 is 13 amino acids long. The full variable domain, in which reference TRBV11-2 and TRBJ2-7 provide the parts outside the CDR3, is EAGVAQSPRYKIIEKRQSVAFWCNPISGHATLYWYQQILGQGPKLLIQFQNNGVVDDSQLPKDRFSAERLKGVDSTLKIQPAKLEDSAVYLCASSRLANYEQYFGPGTRLTVT.